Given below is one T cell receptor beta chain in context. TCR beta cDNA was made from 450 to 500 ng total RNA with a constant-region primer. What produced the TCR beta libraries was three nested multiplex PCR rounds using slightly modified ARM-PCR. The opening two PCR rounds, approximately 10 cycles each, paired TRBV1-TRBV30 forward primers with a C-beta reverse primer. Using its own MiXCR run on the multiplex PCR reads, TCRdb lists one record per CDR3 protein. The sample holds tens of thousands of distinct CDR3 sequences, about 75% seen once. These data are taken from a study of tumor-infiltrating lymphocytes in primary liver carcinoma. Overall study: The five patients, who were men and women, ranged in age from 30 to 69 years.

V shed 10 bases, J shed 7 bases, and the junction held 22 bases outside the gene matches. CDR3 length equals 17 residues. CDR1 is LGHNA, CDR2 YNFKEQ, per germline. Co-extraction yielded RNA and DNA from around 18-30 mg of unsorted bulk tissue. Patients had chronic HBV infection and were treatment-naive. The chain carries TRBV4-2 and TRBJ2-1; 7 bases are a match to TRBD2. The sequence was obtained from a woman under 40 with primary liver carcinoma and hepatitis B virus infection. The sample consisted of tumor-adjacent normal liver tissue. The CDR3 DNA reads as TGTGCCATCACCCCGTCTTCGGGAGGTAGGGCCCTTAATGAGCAGTTCTTC. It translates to CAITPSSGGRALNEQFF.